This T cell receptor beta chain was identified during a study of early T cells in non-severe SARS-CoV-2 infection. Study as a whole: Whole-blood bulk RNA, unsorted, was sequenced, and chains were unpaired. General observations from the study: VDJdb matches were skewed toward anti-spike CD8 T cell responses.

To note about this clonotype: The antigen remains undetermined.

Attachment of unique molecular identifiers to individual cDNA molecules was performed. TCRdb recomputed calls from the 5' RACE reads with MiXCR, one row per CDR3 protein. The table shows some 50,000 distinct CDR3 sequences, with roughly a tenth occurring only once. Material: whole blood. The sequence came from an adult who was a healthcare worker with PCR-confirmed SARS-CoV-2 infection or an uninfected control (not recorded which).

CDR3 residues: CAWSVAWGDEAFF. The DNA for the CDR3 is TGTGCCTGGAGTGTAGCATGGGGGGACGAAGCTTTCTTT. The chain recombines TRBV30 with TRBJ1-1; D might be TRBD1 (5 bases). V lost 0 bases and J 8 bases, leaving 13 bases between the germline ends. CDR3 length equals 13 residues. The V gene's germline CDR1 is GTSNPN and CDR2 SVGIG (reference sequence).